This is a list of T cell receptor beta chains from one sample in a study of response to subunit inactivated influenza vaccine. TCRdb redid the calling of the RT-PCR reads with MiXCR, one entry per CDR3 protein. The table has 650,000 to 800,000 distinct CDR3 sequences, roughly 14% seen once. Source: PBMCs from blood, taken less than 15 days before vaccination. These receptors were collected from a man aged 50-60 years who received an inactivated influenza vaccine. The CDR3 runs from the conserved cysteine through the conserved F or W. D genes are given only for firm matches. Size tells how often a clone was seen (once, few, many) or the class of an expanded clone, and some rows leave it out.

TRBD2 TRBJ2-1 few TRBV29-1 CSAGSGGARNEQFF TGCAGCGCAGGTAGCGGGGGGGCCAGGAATGAGCAGTTCTTC
. TRBJ1-6 . TRBV20-1 CSARLQGNSPLHF TGCAGTGCCCGACTACAGGGTAACTCACCCCTCCACTTT
TRBD1 TRBJ1-2 few TRBV25-1 CASSESGTGRYGYTF TGTGCCAGCAGTGAATCCGGGACAGGGAGATATGGCTACACCTTC
TRBD2 TRBJ2-2 few TRBV12-3/TRBV12-4 CASSPGTSGGYTGELFF TGTGCCAGCAGTCCCGGGACTAGCGGGGGATATACCGGGGAGCTGTTTTTT
TRBD1 TRBJ2-7 . TRBV6-6 CASTKLQGDEQYF TGTGCCAGCACCAAACTACAGGGGGACGAGCAGTACTTC
. TRBJ2-3 few TRBV14 CASSHSGRGTDTQYF TGTGCCAGCAGTCACTCCGGCAGGGGCACAGATACGCAGTATTTT
TRBD1 TRBJ2-4 . TRBV4-2 CASSQGNRRGHEYF TGTGCCAGCAGCCAAGGGAATAGAAGGGGGCATGAGTACTTC
. TRBJ2-3 . TRBV6-2/TRBV6-3 CASRHPPASDTQYF TGTGCCAGCCGGCACCCTCCGGCCTCAGATACGCAGTATTTT
. TRBJ2-1 few TRBV7-2 CASSLVPGSNEQFF TGTGCCAGCAGCTTAGTTCCAGGCTCCAATGAGCAGTTCTTC
. TRBJ2-7 few TRBV27 CASSLGGGIKAGSYEQYF TGTGCCAGCAGTTTAGGGGGTGGTATAAAGGCGGGGTCTTACGAGCAGTACTTC
TRBD1 TRBJ1-5 few TRBV4-3 CASSQRTGDQPQHF TGCGCCAGCAGCCAAAGGACAGGCGATCAGCCCCAGCATTTT
TRBD1 TRBJ2-1 . TRBV5-1 CASSLGQGPNEQFF TGCGCCAGCAGCTTGGGACAGGGACCCAATGAGCAGTTCTTC
. TRBJ2-4 few TRBV6-5 CASSYKAKNIQYF TGTGCCAGCAGTTACAAGGCCAAAAACATTCAGTACTTC
. TRBJ2-1 . TRBV15 CATSWESLYNEQFF TGTGCCACCAGCTGGGAAAGTCTTTACAATGAGCAGTTCTTC
. TRBJ2-4 few TRBV6-1 CASSEALGFVAENIQYF TGTGCCAGCAGTGAAGCCCTGGGTTTTGTCGCCGAAAACATTCAGTACTTC
TRBD2 TRBJ2-1 . TRBV11-2 CASSLDSASGRSSYNEQFF TGTGCCAGCAGCTTAGATTCAGCTAGCGGGAGAAGCTCCTACAATGAGCAGTTCTTC
. TRBJ2-1 once TRBV12-3/TRBV12-4 CTISFDDLGGRSYNEQFF TGTACCATCAGTTTCGACGATTTGGGGGGTAGATCCTACAATGAGCAGTTCTTC